These 10 T cell receptor beta chains originate from one sample sequenced in a study of T cell repertoires in cytomegalovirus infection. TCRdb reprocessed the reads via MiXCR and lists one record per CDR3 protein. This table holds about 500,000 distinct CDR3 sequences, roughly 34% found once. Their antigen targets remain unknown. The starting material was cultured PBMCs, obtained from culture after CMV antigen stimulation. The receptors were gathered from a human donor in good health (CMV status not recorded). Some clones in this sample may be carry-over from other donors' samples.

This sequence joins TRBV7-6 and TRBJ2-1, with D perhaps matching TRBD2 (5 bases). The V end lost 4 bases, the J end lost 6 bases, and 13 bases lay between the germline ends. Germline values: CDR1 SGHVS, CDR2 FNYEAQ. The CDR3 covers 14 residues. The CDR3 sequence: CASSSGLKVNEQFF. The CDR3, as DNA: TGTGCCAGCAGCTCCGGACTTAAGGTCAATGAGCAGTTCTTC. Variable domain in full (rest from reference TRBV7-6 and TRBJ2-1): GAGVSQSPRYKVTKRGQDVALRCDPISGHVSLYWYRQALGQGPEFLTYFNYEAQQDKSGLPNDRFSAERPEGSISTLTIQRTEQRDSAMYRCASSSGLKVNEQFFGPGTRLTVL.

This chain uses TRBV7-9 with TRBJ1-3; possibly TRBD1 for D (5 bases). The germline gives CDR1 SEHNR, CDR2 FQNEAQ (reference sequence). Trimming cost V 1 base and J 0 bases, with 10 bases left between them. This CDR3 spans 16 amino acids. CDR3 in DNA: TGTGCCAGCAGCTTAGGCGGACACAGCTCTGGAAACACCATATATTTT. Protein sequence: CASSLGGHSSGNTIYF.

This sequence joins TRBV12-3 or TRBV12-4 and TRBJ1-1; D gene unclear. V lost 6 bases to trimming and J lost 2 bases, with 13 bases between them. This CDR3 comprises 14 residues. CDR3 sequence reads: CASSMPTPNTEAFF. In DNA, the CDR3 is TGTGCCAGCAGCATGCCTACCCCCAACACTGAAGCTTTCTTT.

This clonotype was seen only a few times. The rearrangement links TRBV12-3 or TRBV12-4 to TRBJ2-1; maybe TRBD2 (5 bases). CDR3 length: 15 residues. The V and J ends lost 7 bases and 4 bases respectively, with 17 bases between them. CDR3 in DNA: TGTGCCAGCACTTCGAGGGTAGCGAGGTACAATGAGCAGTTCTTC. It encodes CASTSRVARYNEQFF.

This clonotype was seen more than once but under ten times. The chain is built from TRBV19 and TRBJ2-2; the D gene is possibly TRBD1 (5 bases). The CDR3 is made up of 14 amino acids. Germline V gives CDR1 LNHDA, CDR2 SQIVND (reference sequence). Trimming stripped 6 bases from V and 6 bases from J, with 14 bases between. CDR3 DNA sequence: TGTGCCAGTAGGGGCAGGGTCCTGGCCGGGGAGCTGTTTTTT. Its translation is CASRGRVLAGELFF.

The chain recombines TRBV5-4 with TRBJ2-1; TRBD2 agrees at 10 bases. V dropped 0 bases and J dropped 4; count of bases not matched to a gene: 7. In germline, CDR1 is SGHNT, CDR2 YYREEE (reference sequence). The length of the CDR3 is 17 residues. The CDR3 sequence is CASSLDPTSGEYNEQFF. CDR3 nucleotide sequence: TGTGCCAGCAGCTTGGATCCAACTAGCGGGGAATACAATGAGCAGTTCTTC.

This clonotype was counted a few times. This rearrangement joins TRBV7-2 to TRBJ1-4; D is possibly TRBD1 (6 bases). The V gene lost 6 bases and the J gene lost 6 bases, with 14 bases spanning the gap. Germline CDR1 and CDR2: SGHTA and FQGNSA. CDR3 length: 14 amino acids. Written as DNA, the CDR3 is TGTGCCAGCAGTTACTGGGGGCTGGATGAAAAACTGTTTTTT. Translation: CASSYWGLDEKLFF.

V is TRBV6-6 and J is TRBJ2-5; 14 bases agree with TRBD2. CDR3 length equals 15 residues. From germline, CDR1 is MNHNY and CDR2 SVGAGI (reference sequence). Trimming removed 4 bases from V and 5 bases from J; junction bases left unmatched: 3. The CDR3 coding sequence is TGTGCCAGCAGTTCAGGGACTAGCGGGAGTGAGACCCAGTACTTC. This translates into CASSSGTSGSETQYF.

This clonotype occurred many times. The gene calls are TRBV10-3 and TRBJ2-1; maybe TRBD2 (6 bases). This CDR3 spans 14 amino acids. Germline values: CDR1 ENHRY, CDR2 SYGVKD. Trimming took off 9 bases at V and 8 bases at J, with 20 bases between the two ends. The CDR3 sequence: CAIAHSGSKDEQFF. The CDR3 nucleotides read TGTGCCATAGCCCATAGCGGATCAAAGGATGAGCAGTTCTTC.

The rearrangement joins TRBV28 to TRBJ1-5; tentative D call: TRBD1 (6 bases). The CDR3 spans 15 residues. V lost 5 bases and J 0 bases, leaving 11 bases between the germline ends. The germline gives CDR1 MDHEN, CDR2 SYDVKM. CDR3 in DNA: TGTGCCAGCAGTGGTGGACAGATTAGCAATCAGCCCCAGCATTTT. Its translation: CASSGGQISNQPQHF.